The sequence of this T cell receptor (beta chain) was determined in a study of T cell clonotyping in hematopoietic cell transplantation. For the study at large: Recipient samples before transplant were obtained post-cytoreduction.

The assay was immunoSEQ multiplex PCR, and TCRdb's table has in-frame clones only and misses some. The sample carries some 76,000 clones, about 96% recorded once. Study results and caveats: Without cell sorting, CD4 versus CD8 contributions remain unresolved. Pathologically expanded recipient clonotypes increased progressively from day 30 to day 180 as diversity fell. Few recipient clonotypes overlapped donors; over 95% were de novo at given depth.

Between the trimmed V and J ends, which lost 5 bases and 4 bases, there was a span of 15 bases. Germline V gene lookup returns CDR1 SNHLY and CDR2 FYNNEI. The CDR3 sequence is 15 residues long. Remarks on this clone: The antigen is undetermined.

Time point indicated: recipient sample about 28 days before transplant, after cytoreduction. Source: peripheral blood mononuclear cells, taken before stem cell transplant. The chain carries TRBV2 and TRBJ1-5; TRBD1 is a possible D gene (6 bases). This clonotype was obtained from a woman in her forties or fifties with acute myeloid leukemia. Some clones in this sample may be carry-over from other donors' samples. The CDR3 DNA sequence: TGTGCCAGCAGTAACCAGGGGCAGCCAAATCAGCCCCAGCATTTT. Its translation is CASSNQGQPNQPQHF.